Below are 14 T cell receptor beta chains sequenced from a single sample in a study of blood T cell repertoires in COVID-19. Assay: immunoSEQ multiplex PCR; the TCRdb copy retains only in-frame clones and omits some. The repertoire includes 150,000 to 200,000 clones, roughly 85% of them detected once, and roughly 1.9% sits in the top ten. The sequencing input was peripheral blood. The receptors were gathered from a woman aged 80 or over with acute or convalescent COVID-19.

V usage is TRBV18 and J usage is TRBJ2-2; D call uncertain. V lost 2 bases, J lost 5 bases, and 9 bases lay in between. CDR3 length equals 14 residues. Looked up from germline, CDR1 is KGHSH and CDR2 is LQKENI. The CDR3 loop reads CASSPEWFTGELFF. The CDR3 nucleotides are TGTGCCAGCTCACCAGAGTGGTTTACCGGGGAGCTGTTTTTT. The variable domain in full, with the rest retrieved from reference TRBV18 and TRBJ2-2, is NAGVMQNPRHLVRRRGQEARLRCSPMKGHSHVYWYRQLPEEGLKFMVYLQKENIIDESGMPKERFSAEFPKEGPSILRIQQVVRGDSAAYFCASSPEWFTGELFFGEGSRLTVL.

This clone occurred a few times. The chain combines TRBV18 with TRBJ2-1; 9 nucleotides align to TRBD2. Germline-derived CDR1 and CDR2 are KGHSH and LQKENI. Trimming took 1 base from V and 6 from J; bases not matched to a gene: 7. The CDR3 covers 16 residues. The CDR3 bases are TGTGCCAGCTCACCACGGGGTAGCGGGAGTTCCAATGAGCAGTTCTTC. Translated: CASSPRGSGSSNEQFF.

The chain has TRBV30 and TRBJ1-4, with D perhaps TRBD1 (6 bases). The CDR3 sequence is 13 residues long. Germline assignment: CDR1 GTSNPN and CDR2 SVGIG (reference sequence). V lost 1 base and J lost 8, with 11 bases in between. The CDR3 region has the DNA TGTGCCTGGAGTGGGGGACAACGCGAAAAACTGTTTTTT. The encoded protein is CAWSGGQREKLFF.

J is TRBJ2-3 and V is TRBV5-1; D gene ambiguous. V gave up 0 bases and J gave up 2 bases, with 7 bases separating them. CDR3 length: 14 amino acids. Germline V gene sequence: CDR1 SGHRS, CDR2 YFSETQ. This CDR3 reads CASSLVGYTDTQYF. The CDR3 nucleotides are TGCGCCAGCAGCTTGGTGGGCTACACAGATACGCAGTATTTT.

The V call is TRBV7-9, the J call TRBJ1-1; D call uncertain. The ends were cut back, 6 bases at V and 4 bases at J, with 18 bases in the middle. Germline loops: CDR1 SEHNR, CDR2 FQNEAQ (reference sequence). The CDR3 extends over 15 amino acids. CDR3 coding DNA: TGTGCCAGCAGTGAAGGTGCGGGGTTCGGCACTGAAGCTTTCTTT. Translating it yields CASSEGAGFGTEAFF.

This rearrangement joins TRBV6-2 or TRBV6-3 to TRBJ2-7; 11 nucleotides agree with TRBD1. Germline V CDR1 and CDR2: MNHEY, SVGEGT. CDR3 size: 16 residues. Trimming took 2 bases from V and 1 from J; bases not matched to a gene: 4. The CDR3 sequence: CASSYNGQGASYEQYF. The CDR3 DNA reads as TGTGCCAGCAGTTACAACGGACAGGGGGCATCCTACGAGCAGTACTTC.

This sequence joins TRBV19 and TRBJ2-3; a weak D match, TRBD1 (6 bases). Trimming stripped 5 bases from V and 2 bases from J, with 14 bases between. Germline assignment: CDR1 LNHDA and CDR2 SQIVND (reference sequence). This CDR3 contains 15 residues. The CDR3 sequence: CASSRDTDFTDTQYF. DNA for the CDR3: TGTGCCAGTAGTCGGGACACGGATTTCACAGATACGCAGTATTTT.

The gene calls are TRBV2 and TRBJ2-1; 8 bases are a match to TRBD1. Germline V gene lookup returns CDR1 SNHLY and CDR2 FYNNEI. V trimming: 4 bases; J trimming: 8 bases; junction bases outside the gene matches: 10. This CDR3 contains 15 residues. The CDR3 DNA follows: TGTGCCAGCAGTGGACTAGGACAGGGCGTGGATGAGCAGTTCTTC. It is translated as CASSGLGQGVDEQFF.

The CDR3 region has the DNA TGTGCCAGCAGTCGGGACAGGGGGGGCAATCAGCCCCAGCATTTT. Translation: CASSRDRGGNQPQHF. The chain is built from TRBV6-5 and TRBJ1-5; 11 nucleotides agree with TRBD1. Trimming took 5 bases from V and 2 from J; bases not matched to a gene: 2. The CDR3 length is 15 residues. In germline, CDR1 is MNHEY, CDR2 SVGAGI.

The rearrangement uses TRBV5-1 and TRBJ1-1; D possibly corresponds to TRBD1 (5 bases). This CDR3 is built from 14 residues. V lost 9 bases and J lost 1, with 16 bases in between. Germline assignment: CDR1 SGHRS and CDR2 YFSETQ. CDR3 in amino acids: CATSWGGENTEAFF. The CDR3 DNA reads TGCGCCACCTCCTGGGGGGGAGAGAACACTGAAGCTTTCTTT.

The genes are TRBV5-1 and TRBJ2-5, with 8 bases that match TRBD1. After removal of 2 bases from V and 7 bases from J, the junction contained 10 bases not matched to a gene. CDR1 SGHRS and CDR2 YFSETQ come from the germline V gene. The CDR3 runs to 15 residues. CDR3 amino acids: CASSFGRGRTGTQYF. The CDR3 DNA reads TGCGCCAGCAGCTTCGGCAGGGGGCGAACCGGGACCCAGTACTTC.

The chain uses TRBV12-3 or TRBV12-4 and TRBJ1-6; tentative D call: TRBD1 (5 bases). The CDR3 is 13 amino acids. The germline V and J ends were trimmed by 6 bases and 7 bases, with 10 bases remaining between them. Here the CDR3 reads CASSLDSNSPLHF. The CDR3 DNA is TGTGCCAGCAGCCTAGACAGCAATTCACCCCTCCACTTT.

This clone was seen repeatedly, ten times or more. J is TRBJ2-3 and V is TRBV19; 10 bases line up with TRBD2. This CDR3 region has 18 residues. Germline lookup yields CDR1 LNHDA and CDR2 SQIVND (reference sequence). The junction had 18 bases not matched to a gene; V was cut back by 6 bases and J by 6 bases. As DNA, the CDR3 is TGTGCCAGTAGAGATTCTAGCGGGAGTAGGGGGAGTTCGGATACGCAGTATTTT. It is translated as CASRDSSGSRGSSDTQYF.

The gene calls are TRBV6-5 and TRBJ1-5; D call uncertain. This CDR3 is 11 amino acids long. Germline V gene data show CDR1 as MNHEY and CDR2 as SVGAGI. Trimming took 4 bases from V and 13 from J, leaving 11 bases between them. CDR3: CASSSGFRQHF. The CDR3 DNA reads TGTGCCAGCAGTTCAGGCTTCCGGCAGCATTTT.